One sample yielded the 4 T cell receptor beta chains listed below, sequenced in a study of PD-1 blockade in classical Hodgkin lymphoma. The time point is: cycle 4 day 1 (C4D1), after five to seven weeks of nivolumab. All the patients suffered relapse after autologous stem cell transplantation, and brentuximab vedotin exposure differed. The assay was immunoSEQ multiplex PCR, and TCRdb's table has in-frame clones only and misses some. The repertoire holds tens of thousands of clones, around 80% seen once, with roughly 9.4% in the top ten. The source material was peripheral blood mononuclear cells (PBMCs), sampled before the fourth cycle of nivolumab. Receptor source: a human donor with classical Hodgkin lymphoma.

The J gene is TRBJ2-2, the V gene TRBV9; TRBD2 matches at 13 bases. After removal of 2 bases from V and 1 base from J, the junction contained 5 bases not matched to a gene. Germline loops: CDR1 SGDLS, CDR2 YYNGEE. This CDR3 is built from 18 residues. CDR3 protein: CASSVTSGGTLNTGELFF. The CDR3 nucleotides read TGTGCCAGCAGCGTGACTAGCGGGGGGACTTTGAACACCGGGGAGCTGTTTTTT.

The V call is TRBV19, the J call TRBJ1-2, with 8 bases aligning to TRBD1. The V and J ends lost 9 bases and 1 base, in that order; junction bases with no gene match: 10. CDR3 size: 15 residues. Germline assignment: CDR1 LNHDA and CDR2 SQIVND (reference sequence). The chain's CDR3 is CASCRTGTLNYGYTF. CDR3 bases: TGTGCCAGCTGCCGGACAGGGACCCTTAACTATGGCTACACCTTC.

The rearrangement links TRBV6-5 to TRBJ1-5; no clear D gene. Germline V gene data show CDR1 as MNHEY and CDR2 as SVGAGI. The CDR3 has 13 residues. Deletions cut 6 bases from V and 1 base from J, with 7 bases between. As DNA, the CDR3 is TGTGCCAGCAGCCGGACCAGCAATCAGCCCCAGCATTTT. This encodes CASSRTSNQPQHF.

The CDR3 sequence is CASSVRENTEAFF. The CDR3, as DNA: TGTGCCAGCAGTGTAAGAGAGAACACTGAAGCTTTCTTT. This chain uses TRBV2 with TRBJ1-1; D is ambiguous. The CDR3 is 13 amino acids. CDR1 SNHLY and CDR2 FYNNEI come from the germline V gene. Trimming pared 4 bases from V and 1 base from J, leaving 7 bases between.